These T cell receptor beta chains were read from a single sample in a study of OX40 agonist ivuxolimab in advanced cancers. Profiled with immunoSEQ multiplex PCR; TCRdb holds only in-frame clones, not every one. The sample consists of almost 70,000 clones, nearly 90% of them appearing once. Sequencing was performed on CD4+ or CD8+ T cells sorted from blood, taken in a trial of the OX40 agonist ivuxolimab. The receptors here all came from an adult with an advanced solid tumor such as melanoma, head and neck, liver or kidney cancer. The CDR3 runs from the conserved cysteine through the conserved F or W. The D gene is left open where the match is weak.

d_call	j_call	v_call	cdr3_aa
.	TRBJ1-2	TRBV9	CASSNTGSDGYTF
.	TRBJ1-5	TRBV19	CASSMGTKDQPQHF
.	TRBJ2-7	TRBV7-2	CASSRPSYEQYF
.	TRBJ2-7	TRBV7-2	CASSLEGTRRAYEQYF
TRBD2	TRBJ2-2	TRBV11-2	CASSLALAGVTGELFF
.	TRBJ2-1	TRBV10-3	CATGRSNEQFF
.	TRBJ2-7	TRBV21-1	CASSKGGSATVLYEQYF
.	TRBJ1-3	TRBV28	CASSLVVTGNTIYF
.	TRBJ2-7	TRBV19	CASSIGQGNEQYF
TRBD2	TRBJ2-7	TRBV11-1	CASSRGTSGARRYEQYF
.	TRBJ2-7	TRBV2	CASRPQGGVYEQYF
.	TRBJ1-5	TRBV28	CASSLVGSYSNQPQHF
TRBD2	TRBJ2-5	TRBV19	CASSIGAGGRETQYF
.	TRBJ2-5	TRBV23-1	CASSQSGQAFQETQYF